Shown below are 12 T cell receptor beta chains from a single sample sequenced in a study of T cells in Graves' hyperthyroidism and ophthalmopathy. Using RNA transcripts as the source, TCR beta CDR3 regions were amplified. Carried out on the TCR CDR3, a first-round RT-PCR used the HTBI primer set. Via MiXCR, TCRdb re-called the multiplex PCR reads, giving one row per CDR3 protein. The sample consists of a few hundred thousand distinct CDR3 sequences, approximately 15% of them appearing once. Sequenced: blood. These TCRs come from a woman between 35 and 50 years old with Graves' ophthalmopathy.

The gene calls are TRBV6-2 or TRBV6-3 and TRBJ2-3; 7 nucleotides agree with TRBD1. Germline V CDR1 and CDR2: MNHEY, SVGEGT. V lost 2 bases to trimming and J lost 1 base; unmatched junction nucleotides: 3. CDR3 length equals 15 residues. In DNA, the CDR3 is TGTGCCAGCAGTTACGGTGGACAGGGCACAGATACGCAGTATTTT. Translation: CASSYGGQGTDTQYF.

This clonotype was counted ten times or more. The gene calls are TRBV29-1 and TRBJ2-3; D is possibly TRBD2 (6 bases). Trimming left V 3 bases short and J 0 bases short, with 13 bases between. This CDR3 spans 15 amino acids. Germline CDR1 reads SQVTM; CDR2 reads ANQGSEA. CDR3 protein: CSVERLAQSTDTQYF. CDR3 bases: TGCAGCGTTGAGAGGCTAGCGCAGAGCACAGATACGCAGTATTTT.

The chain uses TRBV6-2 or TRBV6-3 and TRBJ1-5; 8 nucleotides agree with TRBD1. The CDR3 sequence is 15 residues long. Losses at the gene ends were 4 bases for V and 5 bases for J; bases not matched to a gene: 7. Per germline, CDR1 MNHEY and CDR2 SVGEGT. CDR3 in amino acids: CASSFPSTGDQPQHF. CDR3 DNA sequence: TGTGCCAGCAGTTTCCCGTCGACAGGGGATCAGCCCCAGCATTTT.

This clonotype was counted at least ten times. The genes are TRBV6-1 and TRBJ2-7; D unclear. Deletions cut 5 bases from V and 0 bases from J, with 14 bases between. Germline V gene data show CDR1 as MNHNS and CDR2 as SASEGT. The CDR3 is made up of 15 amino acids. The CDR3 DNA follows: TGTGCCAGCAGTCCAAGTAGACTCGTCTCCTACGAGCAGTACTTC. This gives the protein CASSPSRLVSYEQYF.

V and J are TRBV11-2 and TRBJ1-1, with D tentatively TRBD1 (6 bases). The CDR3 covers 14 residues. The V end was cut by 3 bases, the J end by 5 bases, with 13 bases between. Germline assignment: CDR1 SGHAT and CDR2 FQNNGV. CDR3 DNA: TGTGCCAGCAGCTTTCAACCAGGGGCAACTGAAGCTTTCTTT. This gives the protein CASSFQPGATEAFF. The complete variable domain, with remaining parts taken from reference TRBV11-2 and TRBJ1-1, reads EAGVAQSPRYKIIEKRQSVAFWCNPISGHATLYWYQQILGQGPKLLIQFQNNGVVDDSQLPKDRFSAERLKGVDSTLKIQPAKLEDSAVYLCASSFQPGATEAFFGQGTRLTVV.

J is TRBJ2-7 and V is TRBV20-1; the D is unclear. The CDR3 is made up of 11 amino acids. Germline assignment: CDR1 DFQATT and CDR2 SNEGSKA (reference sequence). Trimming shortened V by 1 base and J by 5 bases, and 6 bases separated the two germline ends. CDR3: CSARVVDEQYF. The CDR3 region has the DNA TGCAGTGCTAGAGTCGTAGACGAGCAGTACTTC.

This clonotype has at least ten counts. The chain recombines TRBV2 with TRBJ2-1; 10 bases agree with TRBD2. The CDR3 runs 14 residues. Trimming took 9 bases from V and 7 from J; bases not matched to a gene: 9. The germline V gene encodes CDR1 SNHLY and CDR2 FYNNEI. CDR3 sequence (DNA): TGTGCCAGAACTGTCAGCGGGGGGGTAAATGAGCAGTTCTTC. Protein product: CARTVSGGVNEQFF.

The table lists this clonotype with many counts. The chain is built from TRBV28 and TRBJ2-3; TRBD2 matches at 9 bases. CDR3 length: 15 amino acids. J was trimmed by 0 bases and V by 8 bases; bases with no gene match: 6. Germline CDR1 MDHEN, CDR2 SYDVKM. The CDR3: CASRSGGPSTDTQYF. CDR3 in DNA: TGTGCCAGCCGCAGCGGGGGGCCCAGCACAGATACGCAGTATTTT. Together with reference TRBV28 and TRBJ2-3, the CDR3 gives the full variable domain: DVKVTQSSRYLVKRTGEKVFLECVQDMDHENMFWYRQDPGLGLRLIYFSYDVKMKEKGDIPEGYSVSREKKERFSLILESASTNQTSMYLCASRSGGPSTDTQYFGPGTRLTVL.

This clonotype has only a few counts. The gene calls are TRBV7-2 and TRBJ2-3, with TRBD2 identical over 10 bases. Looked up from germline, CDR1 is SGHTA and CDR2 is FQGNSA. The CDR3 totals 18 residues. J gave up 6 bases and V 1 base, and 13 bases lay outside the gene matches. The DNA of the CDR3 is TGTGCCAGCAGCTTAGGGGGGGGACTAGCGCGGCCCCCGGATACGCAGTATTTT. Encoded protein: CASSLGGGLARPPDTQYF.

Many counts were recorded for this clonotype. The chain carries TRBV5-1 and TRBJ2-7; the match to TRBD2 covers 7 bases. This CDR3 has 16 amino acids. V gave up 3 bases and J gave up 2 bases; unmatched junction bases: 11. Germline assignment: CDR1 SGHRS and CDR2 YFSETQ. The DNA of the CDR3 is TGCGCCAGCAGCTCTGCTATAGCGGGCGGAACCTACGAGCAGTACTTC. Protein sequence: CASSSAIAGGTYEQYF.

The table lists this clonotype with many counts. This chain uses TRBV12-3 or TRBV12-4 with TRBJ2-4; D is possibly TRBD2 (5 bases). This CDR3 contains 15 residues. Trimming took 6 bases from V and 0 from J, leaving 12 bases between them. The CDR3, as DNA: TGTGCCAGCAGCATCCGGGGTTTAGCCAAAAACATTCAGTACTTC. Translation gives CASSIRGLAKNIQYF.

This chain joins TRBV7-8 and TRBJ2-2; 9 bases align to TRBD1. In germline, CDR1 is SGHVS, CDR2 FQNEAQ. V was pared by 5 bases and J by 0 bases, with 7 bases of the junction left unmatched. The CDR3 runs 17 residues. DNA of the CDR3: TGTGCCAGCAGCCTACGCACAGGGGGCGCGAACACCGGGGAGCTGTTTTTT. It specifies CASSLRTGGANTGELFF.